The 17 T cell receptor beta chains presented below share a single source sample, sequenced in a study of Graves' ophthalmopathy and Graves' hyperthyroidism (dated by TCRdb to 2017 to 2018). The sequencer listed for this sample is Illumina HiSeq 2000. For repertoire sequencing, the TCR beta CDR3 regions were amplified from RNA transcripts. A first-round RT-PCR used HTBI primers with the Qiagen OneStep RT-PCR kit, followed by a second-round multiplex PCR, size selection and purification. Clones were called with MiXCR by TCRdb after fastp trimmed the public reads at Q25, and only in-frame beta chains were retained. Here each entry gathers all rows of one CDR3 protein and keeps the most common genes and DNA. The sample table holds approximately 150,000 distinct CDR3 sequences, of which just under 40% were seen once. In total, the top ten clones hold over 7% of the sample. Sequencing was performed on peripheral blood. Receptors originate from a man in his thirties or forties with Graves' ophthalmopathy. Donor details come from another sample of the same person, matched by shared clones.

This clonotype appeared many times. The V call is TRBV3-1, the J call TRBJ2-7; no definite D call. Germline assignment: CDR1 LGHDT and CDR2 YNNKEL (reference sequence). V was pared by 1 base and J by 13 bases, with 20 bases between. This CDR3 is 14 amino acids long. For the CDR3, the DNA is TGTGCCAGCAGCCAAGCACGGCAAGGTACCTCGCCTTACTTC. This gives the protein CASSQARQGTSPYF.

J is TRBJ2-7 and V is TRBV7-2; no definite D call. The CDR3 sequence is 13 residues long. The germline CDR1 and CDR2 sequences are SGHTA and FQGNSA. V was pared by 2 bases and J by 7 bases, with 12 bases between. The CDR3 DNA reads as TGTGCCAGCAGCTTATCCCCTCTTGGGGAGCAGTACTTC. The encoded protein is CASSLSPLGEQYF. The full variable domain, completed using reference TRBV7-2 and TRBJ2-7, is GAGVSQSPSNKVTEKGKDVELRCDPISGHTALYWYRQSLGQGLEFLIYFQGNSAPDKSGLPSDRFSAERTGGSVSTLTIQRTQQEDSAVYLCASSLSPLGEQYFGPGTRLTVT.

This clonotype came up many times. The chain recombines TRBV12-3 or TRBV12-4 with TRBJ1-1, with D possibly matching TRBD1 (5 bases). This CDR3 spans 14 amino acids. V shed 9 bases and J shed 1 base, with 15 bases lying between them. The DNA for the CDR3 is TGTGCCAGTCTCCCGAGGAGGGGGAACACTGAAGCTTTCTTT. Its protein product is CASLPRRGNTEAFF.

The V and J genes are TRBV6-1 and TRBJ2-2, with 7 bases fitting TRBD2. Germline V CDR1 and CDR2: MNHNS, SASEGT. The CDR3 is 13 amino acids. V lost 8 bases and J lost 6; bases outside the gene matches: 6. CDR3 residues: CASEAGRAGELFF. CDR3 nucleotides: TGTGCCAGCGAAGCGGGAAGAGCCGGGGAGCTGTTTTTT.

This clonotype was counted at least ten times. The chain recombines TRBV20-1 with TRBJ1-3; D call uncertain. From germline, CDR1 is DFQATT and CDR2 SNEGSKA (reference sequence). This CDR3 contains 16 residues. Trimming removed 5 bases at V and 0 bases at J, with 17 bases between. CDR3 DNA sequence: TGCAGTGCTGGACGTGACGACACTAACTCTGGAAACACCATATATTTT. This translates into CSAGRDDTNSGNTIYF.

This clonotype was counted many times. The V call is TRBV28, the J call TRBJ2-7; D ambiguous. The V end lost 4 bases, the J end lost 7 bases, and 17 bases lay between the germline ends. From germline, CDR1 is MDHEN and CDR2 SYDVKM. The CDR3 contains 14 residues. In DNA, the CDR3 is TGTGCCAGCAGTTCCATATGGATTTCGAGGGAGCAGTACTTC. It specifies CASSSIWISREQYF.

This clonotype was picked up many times. V is TRBV7-3 and J is TRBJ1-1; D possibly corresponds to TRBD1 (6 bases). Germline-derived CDR1 and CDR2 are SGHTA and FQGTGA. CDR3 length: 12 amino acids. Trimming took 5 bases from V and 6 from J, leaving 10 bases between them. The CDR3, as DNA: TGTGCCAGCAGCGCCTCAGGGGCTGAAGCTTTCTTT. This encodes CASSASGAEAFF.

The J gene is TRBJ2-7, the V gene TRBV6-2 or TRBV6-3, with D unclear. The CDR3 runs 12 residues. Trimming removed 1 base at V and 6 bases at J, with 7 bases between. CDR1 and CDR2 from the germline V gene are MNHEY and SVGEGT. CDR3 nucleotide sequence: TGTGCCAGCAGTTACTATGCCGTCGAGCAGTACTTC. Protein sequence: CASSYYAVEQYF.

This chain uses TRBV11-2 with TRBJ2-5; D is uncertain. Trimming shortened V by 0 bases and J by 10 bases, and 6 bases separated the two germline ends. Germline V gene sequence: CDR1 SGHAT, CDR2 FQNNGV. The CDR3 totals 11 residues. CDR3 DNA: TGTGCCAGCAGCTTAGACGGAGACCAGTACTTC. This codes for CASSLDGDQYF.

This clonotype was recorded many times. The chain employs TRBV15 and TRBJ1-2, with TRBD1 matching 7 bases. This CDR3 has 14 residues. CDR1 and CDR2 (germline): LNHNV, YYDKDF (reference sequence). After removal of 0 bases from V and 2 bases from J, the junction contained 0 bases not matched to a gene. The CDR3 loop reads CATSRETGNYGYTF. CDR3 nucleotides: TGTGCCACCAGCAGAGAGACAGGGAACTATGGCTACACCTTC.

The sample holds many counts of this clonotype. The V gene is TRBV9, the J gene TRBJ1-6; a weak D match, TRBD1 (5 bases). Germline values: CDR1 SGDLS, CDR2 YYNGEE. The CDR3 runs to 17 residues. V was shortened by 3 bases and J by 2 bases, with 15 bases between the two germline ends. CDR3 loop: CASSAQGTVTYNSPLHF. DNA for the CDR3: TGTGCCAGCAGCGCCCAAGGGACGGTAACCTATAATTCACCCCTCCACTTT.

V gene TRBV28 combines with J gene TRBJ2-7; unclear D gene. The CDR3 contains 13 residues. Deletions cut 8 bases from V and 0 bases from J, with 11 bases between. CDR1 is MDHEN and CDR2 is SYDVKM in the germline V gene. CDR3 region: CASGEVSSYEQYF. In DNA form, the CDR3 reads TGTGCCAGCGGAGAGGTGAGCTCCTACGAGCAGTACTTC.

Ten or more counts support this clonotype. J is TRBJ2-5 and V is TRBV29-1; D assignment may be TRBD1 or TRBD2 (5 bases each). Per the germline V gene, CDR1 is SQVTM and CDR2 is ANQGSEA. Trimming cost V 7 bases and J 4 bases, with 16 bases left between them. The CDR3 is 13 amino acids. In DNA, the CDR3 is TGCAGCGCCTCTCGAGGGGTCGGAGAGACCCAGTACTTC. As protein: CSASRGVGETQYF.

Ten or more counts support this clonotype. This chain uses TRBV30 with TRBJ1-5; D may be TRBD1 (5 bases). V lost 0 bases and J 2 bases, leaving 23 bases between the germline ends. The CDR3 runs 19 residues. Germline CDR1 reads GTSNPN; CDR2 reads SVGIG (reference sequence). Written as DNA, the CDR3 is TGTGCCTGGAGTGTACGGGGCCAAAACGTAATGCGTGGCAATCAGCCCCAGCATTTT. Its protein is CAWSVRGQNVMRGNQPQHF.

Many counts were recorded for this clonotype. The chain has TRBV12-5 and TRBJ1-1; D is unresolved. CDR3 length: 13 amino acids. With 8 bases removed from V and 6 bases from J, the gap between germline ends came to 16 bases. Per the germline V gene, CDR1 is LGHNT and CDR2 is FRNRAP. CDR3 nucleotide sequence: TGTGCTAGTTGCCTCGGGTCTGGCCCTGAAGCTTTCTTT. This encodes CASCLGSGPEAFF.

This chain uses TRBV7-2 with TRBJ1-2, with TRBD1 matching 7 bases. The CDR3 sequence is 13 residues long. The V gene's germline CDR1 is SGHTA and CDR2 FQGNSA. J was trimmed by 6 bases and V by 3 bases; bases with no gene match: 4. CDR3 protein: CASSFRQGDGYTF. CDR3 DNA: TGTGCCAGCAGCTTTAGACAGGGCGATGGCTACACCTTC.

The chain combines TRBV12-5 with TRBJ1-1, with no clear D. The V end was cut by 6 bases, the J end by 11 bases, with 16 bases between. CDR3 length: 12 residues. The germline CDR1 and CDR2 sequences are LGHNT and FRNRAP. The CDR3 nucleotides read TGTGCTAGTGGACCGTCGGGAGAACGGGCTTTCTTT. Its translation is CASGPSGERAFF. Together with reference TRBV12-5 and TRBJ1-1, the CDR3 gives the full variable domain: DARVTQTPRHKVTEMGQEVTMRCQPILGHNTVFWYRQTMMQGLELLAYFRNRAPLDDSGMPKDRFSAEMPDATLATLKIQPSEPRDSAVYFCASGPSGERAFFGQGTRLTVV.